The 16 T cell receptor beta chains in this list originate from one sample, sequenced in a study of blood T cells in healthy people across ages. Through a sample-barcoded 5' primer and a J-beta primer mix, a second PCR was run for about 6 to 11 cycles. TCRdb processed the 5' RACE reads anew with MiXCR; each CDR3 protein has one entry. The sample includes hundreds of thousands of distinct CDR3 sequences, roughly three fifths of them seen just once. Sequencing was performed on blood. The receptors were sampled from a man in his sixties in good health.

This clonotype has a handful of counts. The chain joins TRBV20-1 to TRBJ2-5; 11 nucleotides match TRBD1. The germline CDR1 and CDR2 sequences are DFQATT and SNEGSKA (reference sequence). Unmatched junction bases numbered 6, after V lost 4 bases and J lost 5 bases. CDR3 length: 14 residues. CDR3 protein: CSATRTGGFETQYF. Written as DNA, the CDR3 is TGCAGTGCTACTCGGACAGGGGGCTTCGAGACCCAGTACTTC.

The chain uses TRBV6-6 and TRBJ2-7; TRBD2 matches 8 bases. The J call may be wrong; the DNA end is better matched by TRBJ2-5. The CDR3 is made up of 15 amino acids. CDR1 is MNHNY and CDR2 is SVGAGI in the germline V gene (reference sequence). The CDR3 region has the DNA TGTGCCAGCAGCCCCGGGGGGGGCGGGAGAAAGACCCAGTACTTC. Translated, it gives CASSPGGGGRKTQYF.

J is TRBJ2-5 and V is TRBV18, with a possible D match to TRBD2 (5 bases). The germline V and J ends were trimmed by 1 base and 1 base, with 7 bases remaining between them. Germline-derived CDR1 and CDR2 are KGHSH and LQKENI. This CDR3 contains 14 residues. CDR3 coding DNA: TGTGCCAGCTCACCACAGGACTTCCAAGAGACCCAGTACTTC. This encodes CASSPQDFQETQYF. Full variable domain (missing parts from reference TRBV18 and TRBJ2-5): NAGVMQNPRHLVRRRGQEARLRCSPMKGHSHVYWYRQLPEEGLKFMVYLQKENIIDESGMPKERFSAEFPKEGPSILRIQQVVRGDSAAYFCASSPQDFQETQYFGPGTRLLVL.

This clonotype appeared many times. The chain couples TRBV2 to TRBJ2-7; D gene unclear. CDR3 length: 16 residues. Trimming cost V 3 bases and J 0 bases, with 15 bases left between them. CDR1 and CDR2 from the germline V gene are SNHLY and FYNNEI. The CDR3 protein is CASSDIGLDGSYEQYF. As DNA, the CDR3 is TGTGCCAGCAGTGATATCGGGTTGGACGGCTCCTACGAGCAGTACTTC.

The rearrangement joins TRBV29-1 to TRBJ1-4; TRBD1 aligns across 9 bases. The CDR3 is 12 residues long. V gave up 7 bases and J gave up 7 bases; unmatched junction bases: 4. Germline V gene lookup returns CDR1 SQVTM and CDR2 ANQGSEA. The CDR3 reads CSAGTGSEKLFF. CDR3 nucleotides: TGCAGCGCCGGGACAGGGTCTGAAAAACTGTTTTTT.

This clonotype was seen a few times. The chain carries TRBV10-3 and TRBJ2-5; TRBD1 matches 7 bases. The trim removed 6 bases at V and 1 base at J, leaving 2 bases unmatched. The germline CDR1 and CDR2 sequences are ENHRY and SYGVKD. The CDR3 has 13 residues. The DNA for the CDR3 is TGTGCCATCAGAACAGGGGCCCAAGAGACCCAGTACTTC. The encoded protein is CAIRTGAQETQYF.

In DNA, the CDR3 is TGTGCCAGCAGCTCCGCGGGCAGGGGGCCCTATTCACCCCTCCACTTT. Residues: CASSSAGRGPYSPLHF. The gene calls are TRBV7-9 and TRBJ1-6; TRBD1 matches at 8 bases. This CDR3 comprises 16 residues. Per the germline V gene, CDR1 is SEHNR and CDR2 is FQNEAQ (reference sequence). The ends lost 4 bases at V and 8 bases at J; junction bases unmatched: 10.

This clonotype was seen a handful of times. CDR3 nucleotides: TGTGCCAGCAGCCCCTCCGGGGCCTACTACGAGCAGTACTTC. Its translation is CASSPSGAYYEQYF. The rearrangement uses TRBV2 and TRBJ2-7; TRBD1 or TRBD2 may be the D gene (5 bases each). This CDR3 is 14 amino acids long. The V end lost 6 bases, the J end lost 3 bases, and 15 bases lay between the germline ends. The V gene's germline CDR1 is SNHLY and CDR2 FYNNEI.

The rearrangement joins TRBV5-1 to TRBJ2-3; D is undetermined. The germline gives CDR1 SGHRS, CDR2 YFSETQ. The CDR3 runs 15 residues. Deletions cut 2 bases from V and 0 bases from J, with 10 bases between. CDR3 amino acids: CASSLRHPSTDTQYF. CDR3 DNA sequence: TGCGCCAGCAGCTTAAGACATCCTAGCACAGATACGCAGTATTTT.

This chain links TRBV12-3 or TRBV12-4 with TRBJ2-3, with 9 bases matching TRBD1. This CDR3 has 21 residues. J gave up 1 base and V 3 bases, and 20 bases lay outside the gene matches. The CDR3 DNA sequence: TGTGCCAGCAGTTTGAGGGGCTCCGGGACAGGGCGTATATTCGGCACAGATACGCAGTATTTT. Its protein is CASSLRGSGTGRIFGTDTQYF.

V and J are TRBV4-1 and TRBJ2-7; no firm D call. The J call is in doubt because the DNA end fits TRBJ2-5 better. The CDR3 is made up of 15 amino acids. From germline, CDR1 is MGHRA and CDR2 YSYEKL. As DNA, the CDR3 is TGCGCCAGCAGCCAGTTGCCTTCCGTCCAAGAGACCCAGTACTTC. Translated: CASSQLPSVQETQYF.

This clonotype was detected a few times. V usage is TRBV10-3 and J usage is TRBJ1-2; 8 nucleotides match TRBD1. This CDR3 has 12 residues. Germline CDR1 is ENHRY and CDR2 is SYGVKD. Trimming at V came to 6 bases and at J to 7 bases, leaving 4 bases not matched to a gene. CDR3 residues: CAISVDRGGYTF. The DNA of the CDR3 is TGTGCCATCAGCGTCGACAGGGGTGGCTACACCTTC.

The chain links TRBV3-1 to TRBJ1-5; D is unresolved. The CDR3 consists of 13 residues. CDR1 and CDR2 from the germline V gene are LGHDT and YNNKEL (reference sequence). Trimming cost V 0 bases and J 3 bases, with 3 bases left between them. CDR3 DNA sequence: TGTGCCAGCAGCCAAGACTACAATCAGCCCCAGCATTTT. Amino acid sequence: CASSQDYNQPQHF.

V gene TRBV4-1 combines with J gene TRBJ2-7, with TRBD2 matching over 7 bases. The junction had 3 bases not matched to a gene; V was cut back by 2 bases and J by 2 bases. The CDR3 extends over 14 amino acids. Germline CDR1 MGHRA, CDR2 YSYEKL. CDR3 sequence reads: CASSQQGGTYEQYF. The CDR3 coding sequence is TGCGCCAGCAGCCAACAGGGAGGGACCTACGAGCAGTACTTC.

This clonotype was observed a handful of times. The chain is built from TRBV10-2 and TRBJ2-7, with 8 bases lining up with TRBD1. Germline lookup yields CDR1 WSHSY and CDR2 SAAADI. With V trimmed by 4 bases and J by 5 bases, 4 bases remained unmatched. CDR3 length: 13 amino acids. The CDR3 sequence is CASSAAGGDEQYF. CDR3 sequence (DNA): TGCGCCAGCAGTGCCGCAGGGGGCGACGAGCAGTACTTC.

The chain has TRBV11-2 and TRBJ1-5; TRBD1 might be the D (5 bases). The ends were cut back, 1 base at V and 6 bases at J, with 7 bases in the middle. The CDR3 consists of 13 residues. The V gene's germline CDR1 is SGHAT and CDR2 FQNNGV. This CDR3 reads CASSLGDLQPQHF. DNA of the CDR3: TGTGCCAGCAGCTTAGGGGACCTTCAGCCCCAGCATTTT.